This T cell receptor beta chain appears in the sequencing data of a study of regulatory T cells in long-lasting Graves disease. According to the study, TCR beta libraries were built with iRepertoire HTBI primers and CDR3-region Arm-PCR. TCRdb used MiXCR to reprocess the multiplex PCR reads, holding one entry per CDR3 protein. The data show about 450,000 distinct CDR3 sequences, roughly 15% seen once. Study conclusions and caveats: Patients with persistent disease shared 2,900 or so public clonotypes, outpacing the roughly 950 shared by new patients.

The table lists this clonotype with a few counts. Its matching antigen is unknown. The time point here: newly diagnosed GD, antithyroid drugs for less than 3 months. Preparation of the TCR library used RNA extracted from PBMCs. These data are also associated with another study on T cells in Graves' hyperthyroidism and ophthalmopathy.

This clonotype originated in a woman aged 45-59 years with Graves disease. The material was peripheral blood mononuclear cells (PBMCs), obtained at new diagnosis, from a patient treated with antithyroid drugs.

CDR3 nucleotide sequence: TGCAGCGTTGAGGTCAGGGAGGACGACTATGGCTACACCTTC. This codes for CSVEVREDDYGYTF. The chain couples TRBV29-1 to TRBJ1-2; D possibly corresponds to TRBD1 (5 bases). Trimming removed 3 bases at V and 3 bases at J, with 14 bases between. This CDR3 comprises 14 residues. Looked up from germline, CDR1 is SQVTM and CDR2 is ANQGSEA.